This T cell receptor (beta chain) was captured in a study of beta chain features in type 1 diabetes. Findings and caveats of the study: Type 1 diabetes patients had TCRB CDR3s that were shorter (moderately but significantly so) in all four CD4+ subsets.

Staining for CD45RO/CCR7/CD25/CD127/CD95/CD27 allowed sorting of CD4+ naive, central memory, regulatory and stem cell-like memory cells. Post-sort purity exceeded 95% for all sorted populations. About this clone: Its antigen is currently unknown.

Expressed TCRB transcripts were sequenced because the entire RNA isolate underwent reverse transcription. The data were produced by immunoSEQ multiplex PCR, yet TCRdb's version contains in-frame clones alone and is incomplete. Among 300,000 or so clones listed, around 9.3% were seen once. With 2 bases clipped from V and 3 bases from J, the junction kept 8 bases outside the gene matches. Germline CDR1 reads MNHEY; CDR2 reads SVGAGI. CDR3 length: 16 residues. What was sequenced was central memory CD4+ T cells from blood. The chain is built from TRBV6-5 and TRBJ2-5; TRBD2 matches 8 bases. The origin of this receptor is a man aged 30 to 39 with type 1 diabetes. DNA of the CDR3: TGTGCCAGCAGTTACGCCCTCGGAGCGGGGGAAGAGACCCAGTACTTC. It is translated as CASSYALGAGEETQYF.